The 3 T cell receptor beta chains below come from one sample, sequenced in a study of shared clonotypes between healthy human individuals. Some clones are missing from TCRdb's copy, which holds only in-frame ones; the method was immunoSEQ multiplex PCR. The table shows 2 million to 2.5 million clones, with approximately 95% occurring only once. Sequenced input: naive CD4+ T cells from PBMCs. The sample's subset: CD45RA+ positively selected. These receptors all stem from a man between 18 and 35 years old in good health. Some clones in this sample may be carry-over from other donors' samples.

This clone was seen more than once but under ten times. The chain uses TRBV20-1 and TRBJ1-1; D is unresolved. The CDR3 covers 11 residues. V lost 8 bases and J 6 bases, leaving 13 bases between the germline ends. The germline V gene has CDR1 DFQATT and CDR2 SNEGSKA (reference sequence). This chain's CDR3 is CSIIERSEAFF. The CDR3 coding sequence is TGCAGTATAATTGAAAGGTCTGAAGCTTTCTTT.

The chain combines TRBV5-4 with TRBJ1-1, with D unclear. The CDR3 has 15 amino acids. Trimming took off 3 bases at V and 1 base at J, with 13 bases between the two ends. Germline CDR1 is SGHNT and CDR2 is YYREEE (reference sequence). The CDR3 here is CASSSATGRNTEAFF. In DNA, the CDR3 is TGTGCCAGCAGCTCTGCCACCGGGAGGAACACTGAAGCTTTCTTT.

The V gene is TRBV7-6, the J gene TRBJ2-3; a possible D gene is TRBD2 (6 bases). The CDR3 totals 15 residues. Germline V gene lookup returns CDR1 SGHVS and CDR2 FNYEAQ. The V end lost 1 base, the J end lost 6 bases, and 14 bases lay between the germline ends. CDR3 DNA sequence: TGTGCCAGCAGCTTAGGCCCCACTAGCTCCGATACGCAGTATTTT. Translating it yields CASSLGPTSSDTQYF.